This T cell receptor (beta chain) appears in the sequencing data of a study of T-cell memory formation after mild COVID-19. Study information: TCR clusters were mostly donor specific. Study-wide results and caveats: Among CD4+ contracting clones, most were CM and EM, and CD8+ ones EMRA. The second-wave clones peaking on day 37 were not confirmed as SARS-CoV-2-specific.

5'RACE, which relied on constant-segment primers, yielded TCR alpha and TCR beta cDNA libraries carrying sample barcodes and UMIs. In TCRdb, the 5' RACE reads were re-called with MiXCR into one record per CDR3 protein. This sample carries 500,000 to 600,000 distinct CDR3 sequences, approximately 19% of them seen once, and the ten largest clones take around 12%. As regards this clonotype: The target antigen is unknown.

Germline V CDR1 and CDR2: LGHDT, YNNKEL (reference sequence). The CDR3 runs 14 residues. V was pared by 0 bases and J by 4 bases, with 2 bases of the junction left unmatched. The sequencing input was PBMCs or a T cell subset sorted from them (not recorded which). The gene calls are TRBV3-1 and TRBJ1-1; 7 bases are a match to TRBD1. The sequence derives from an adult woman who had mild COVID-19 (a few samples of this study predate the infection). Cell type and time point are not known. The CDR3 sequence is CASSQDDRATEAFF. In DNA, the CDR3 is TGTGCCAGCAGCCAAGATGACAGGGCCACTGAAGCTTTCTTT.